Below, 22 T cell receptor beta chains from the same sample are listed, as sequenced in a study of cytomegalovirus exposure and HLA in healthy donors (dated by TCRdb to about 2017). The method was the immunoSEQ multiplex PCR assay. The multiplex PCR relied on a mix of 60 forward primers for TCR Vbeta segments and 13 reverse primers for TCR Jbeta segments. This is the immuneACCESS table as TCRdb keeps it, with only in-frame sequences that have V and J called. A part of the clones is gone; compared with another copy, unresolved V genes explain less than half, and the rest is unexplained. This sample comprises tens of thousands of clones, about 66% of them detected only once. The ten largest clones add up to roughly 5.2% of the sample. The source material was PBMCs. These receptors all stem from a man between 60 and 70 years old in good health and CMV-seropositive.

The chain joins TRBV6-5 to TRBJ2-1, with 7 bases that match TRBD1. The CDR3 consists of 12 residues. Trimming removed 2 bases from V and 12 bases from J; junction bases left unmatched: 4. CDR1 and CDR2 from the germline V gene are MNHEY and SVGAGI. The DNA for the CDR3 is TGTGCCAGCAGTTACGCAGGGGGTAGGCAGTTCTTC. Translation gives CASSYAGGRQFF.

This clone was observed a few times. The V call is TRBV11-3, the J call TRBJ2-1; 8 bases are shared with TRBD1. Per germline, CDR1 SGHNT and CDR2 YENEEA. Losses at the gene ends were 0 bases for V and 2 bases for J; bases not matched to a gene: 6. This CDR3 has 17 amino acids. In DNA, the CDR3 is TGTGCCAGCAGCTTAGATTTGGGGGACAGGCCCTACAATGAGCAGTTCTTC. Translation: CASSLDLGDRPYNEQFF.

This clone has just a few counts. V is TRBV2 and J is TRBJ1-2, with a possible D match to TRBD1 (5 bases). Germline loops: CDR1 SNHLY, CDR2 FYNNEI. V gave up 8 bases and J gave up 5 bases, with 21 bases separating them. The CDR3 is 15 residues long. The CDR3 reads CASLPSHTGRYGYTF. The CDR3, as DNA: TGTGCCAGCTTGCCCTCCCACACAGGAAGGTATGGCTACACCTTC. Looking up the rest from reference TRBV2 and TRBJ1-2 gives the full variable domain: EPEVTQTPSHQVTQMGQEVILRCVPISNHLYFYWYRQILGQKVEFLVSFYNNEISEKSEIFDDQFSVERPDGSNFTLKIRSTKLEDSAMYFCASLPSHTGRYGYTFGSGTRLTVV.

The gene calls are TRBV5-1 and TRBJ2-5; weak D call: TRBD2 (6 bases). The CDR3 contains 15 residues. Looked up from germline, CDR1 is SGHRS and CDR2 is YFSETQ. Trimming cost V 4 bases and J 13 bases, with 26 bases left between them. The CDR3 sequence: CASSLAGLARRAWYF. In nucleotides, the CDR3 is TGCGCCAGCAGCCTGGCGGGACTTGCCCGGAGAGCATGGTACTTC.

The chain has TRBV4-3 and TRBJ1-2; 9 bases fit TRBD1. With V trimmed by 3 bases and J by 5 bases, 7 bases remained unmatched. CDR1 LGHNA and CDR2 YSLEER come from the germline V gene. This CDR3 contains 15 residues. In nucleotides, the CDR3 is TGCGCCAGCAGCCATGAGGACAGGGGTGGGTATGGCTACACCTTC. It translates to CASSHEDRGGYGYTF.

V usage is TRBV5-5 and J usage is TRBJ2-2, with TRBD2 identical over 7 bases. The CDR3 covers 14 residues. Germline V gene data show CDR1 as SGHKS and CDR2 as YYEKEE (reference sequence). The ends lost 6 bases at V and 6 bases at J; junction bases unmatched: 8. The CDR3 loop is CASTPREVAGELFF. The CDR3 DNA follows: TGTGCCAGCACCCCCCGGGAGGTGGCCGGGGAGCTGTTTTTT.

The chain combines TRBV13 with TRBJ1-6, with D uncertain. The CDR3 consists of 12 residues. The germline V gene has CDR1 PRHDT and CDR2 FYEKMQ (reference sequence). The V end lost 0 bases, the J end lost 12 bases, and 6 bases lay between the germline ends. The CDR3 coding sequence is TGTGCCAGCAGCTTAGGGAACAGACCCCTCCACTTT. Translated, it gives CASSLGNRPLHF.

The gene calls are TRBV9 and TRBJ2-7, with TRBD1 matching over 8 bases. V lost 3 bases to trimming and J lost 5 bases; unmatched junction nucleotides: 10. CDR3 length equals 15 residues. CDR1 is SGDLS and CDR2 is YYNGEE in the germline V gene. Written as DNA, the CDR3 is TGTGCCAGCAGCGAAGGACAGGGAGCGGGCCACGAGCAGTACTTC. This codes for CASSEGQGAGHEQYF.

The chain recombines TRBV5-5 with TRBJ2-7, with 7 bases identical to TRBD1. Germline CDR1 reads SGHKS; CDR2 reads YYEKEE (reference sequence). This CDR3 has 14 amino acids. Trimming cost V 4 bases and J 2 bases; bases outside gene matches: 6. CDR3: CASSPTGRPYEQYF. CDR3 DNA: TGTGCCAGCAGCCCGACAGGGCGCCCCTACGAGCAGTACTTC.

The V and J genes are TRBV4-3 and TRBJ1-4, with unresolved D. The CDR3 is 16 residues long. Trimming removed 1 base from V and 0 bases from J, with 9 bases in between. Germline V gene data show CDR1 as LGHNA and CDR2 as YSLEER. The CDR3 loop reads CASSQGEAATNEKLFF. CDR3 bases: TGCGCCAGCAGCCAAGGGGAGGCCGCAACTAATGAAAAACTGTTTTTT.

J is TRBJ1-1 and V is TRBV5-1, with no clear D. Germline-derived CDR1 and CDR2 are SGHRS and YFSETQ. Trimming took off 7 bases at V and 5 bases at J, with 9 bases between the two ends. This CDR3 spans 11 amino acids. CDR3 DNA: TGCGCCAGCTTTAGAGGTACTGAAGCTTTCTTT. This sequence encodes CASFRGTEAFF.

This clone has just a few counts. The rearrangement joins TRBV19 to TRBJ2-5; D is unclear. Looked up from germline, CDR1 is LNHDA and CDR2 is SQIVND (reference sequence). This CDR3 is built from 12 residues. V lost 3 bases to trimming and J lost 4 bases, with 6 bases between them. CDR3 DNA: TGTGCCAGTAGTATCTCCCGAGAGACCCAGTACTTC. Translated: CASSISRETQYF.

The chain links TRBV30 to TRBJ1-6; 7 bases match TRBD1. J was trimmed by 9 bases and V by 3 bases; bases with no gene match: 8. The CDR3 loop spans 14 amino acids. CDR1 GTSNPN and CDR2 SVGIG come from the germline V gene (reference sequence). Written as DNA, the CDR3 is TGTGCCTGGAGGGAGACAGGGACCCTTTCACCCCTCCACTTT. Amino acid sequence: CAWRETGTLSPLHF.

The rearrangement uses TRBV11-2 and TRBJ2-2; 10 bases map to TRBD2. The V segment lost 0 bases and the J segment 5 bases; nucleotides outside the gene matches: 3. Germline lookup yields CDR1 SGHAT and CDR2 FQNNGV. The CDR3 has 16 residues. CDR3 in amino acids: CASSLEASGRTGELFF. The DNA of the CDR3 is TGTGCCAGCAGCTTAGAAGCTAGCGGGAGAACCGGGGAGCTGTTTTTT.

V gene TRBV27 combines with J gene TRBJ2-7, with TRBD1 matching 7 bases. Unmatched junction bases numbered 6, after V lost 7 bases and J lost 3 bases. The germline V gene has CDR1 MNHEY and CDR2 SMNVEV (reference sequence). The CDR3 contains 13 residues. CDR3 DNA sequence: TGTGCCAGCACGACGGGACAGCGCTACGAGCAGTACTTC. Protein sequence: CASTTGQRYEQYF.

The chain recombines TRBV5-4 with TRBJ2-5; 8 nucleotides line up with TRBD2. The DNA end favors TRBJ2-7, so the J call may be wrong. The CDR3 totals 12 residues. Germline V gene sequence: CDR1 SGHNT, CDR2 YYREEE (reference sequence). The CDR3 coding sequence is TGTGCCAGCAGGACCCGGGGGGGCGAGCAGTACTTC. Translated, it gives CASRTRGGEQYF.

The V and J genes are TRBV21-1 and TRBJ2-3; TRBD2 is the table's D call and was not checked against the DNA. TRBV21-1 is listed as a pseudogene. The CDR3 loop spans 18 amino acids. CDR3 protein: CASSKEPPLLAGRDTQYF. DNA of the CDR3: TGTGCCAGCAGCAAAGAGCCTCCACTACTAGCGGGTCGGGATACGCAGTATTTT.

This clone occurred a few times. The chain links TRBV5-5 to TRBJ1-2; 7 positions match TRBD1. Germline CDR1 and CDR2: SGHKS and YYEKEE (reference sequence). V gave up 3 bases and J gave up 2 bases; unmatched junction bases: 4. CDR3 length: 14 amino acids. CDR3 region: CASSSTQGNYGYTF. The CDR3 nucleotides read TGTGCCAGCAGCTCGACACAGGGGAACTATGGCTACACCTTC.

The chain combines TRBV5-1 with TRBJ1-1; D might be TRBD1 (5 bases). CDR3 length: 14 residues. Trimming removed 7 bases from V and 4 bases from J, with 17 bases in between. Germline V lookup: CDR1 SGHRS, CDR2 YFSETQ. Written as DNA, the CDR3 is TGCGCCAGCGCTCCGGGGACGGAGGGCACTGAAGCTTTCTTT. It yields the protein CASAPGTEGTEAFF.

The chain is built from TRBV10-1 and TRBJ2-7; 7 nucleotides line up with TRBD2. Germline values: CDR1 WNHNN, CDR2 SYGVQD (reference sequence). The length of the CDR3 is 14 residues. V trimming: 5 bases; J trimming: 2 bases; junction bases outside the gene matches: 6. CDR3 in amino acids: CASSSGVAPYEQYF. The CDR3 DNA sequence: TGCGCCAGCAGTAGCGGGGTGGCCCCCTACGAGCAGTACTTC.

This chain uses TRBV11-2 with TRBJ2-5; D gene unclear. V shed 1 base and J shed 4 bases, with 4 bases lying between them. The CDR3 sequence is 12 residues long. The germline gives CDR1 SGHAT, CDR2 FQNNGV. The CDR3 here is CASSLALETQYF. CDR3 coding DNA: TGTGCCAGCAGCTTAGCCCTAGAGACCCAGTACTTC.

This clone has a single count. The V and J genes are TRBV11-2 and TRBJ2-1; maybe TRBD1 (5 bases). Trimming cost V 5 bases and J 0 bases, with 14 bases left between them. There are 16 residues in the CDR3. Germline values: CDR1 SGHAT, CDR2 FQNNGV. The CDR3 bases are TGTGCCAGCAGCCGACAGTTCCCCAACTCCTACAATGAGCAGTTCTTC. Translation gives CASSRQFPNSYNEQFF.